The clone carrying this T cell receptor (beta chain) was seen a few times. This record comes from a study of tumor-infiltrating lymphocytes in oesophageal squamous cell carcinoma. The trim removed 4 bases at V and 5 bases at J, leaving 4 bases unmatched. The CDR3 contains 17 residues. Germline CDR1 and CDR2: ENHRY and SYGVKD. One entry per CDR3 protein results from TCRdb running MiXCR on the PCR reads. This sample has 9,000 to 13,000 distinct CDR3 sequences, with under 60% found just once. Sequenced input: esophageal tumor tissue. The chain links TRBV10-3 to TRBJ2-2; 16 bases are shared with TRBD2. The sequence came from a male donor with esophageal squamous cell carcinoma. This CDR3 reads CAISGGTSGGATGELFF. The DNA of the CDR3 is TGTGCCATCAGTGGAGGGACTAGCGGGGGGGCTACCGGGGAGCTGTTTTTT.